The clone carrying this T cell receptor (beta chain) appeared many times. This CDR3 is built from 14 residues. V lost 5 bases and J 0 bases, leaving 8 bases between the germline ends. Germline V gene sequence: CDR1 LGHNA, CDR2 YNFKEQ. MiXCR, run by TCRdb on the 5' RACE reads, gives a single entry per CDR3 protein. The table shows 250,000 or so distinct CDR3 sequences, with about 7% occurring only once. The sample is drawn from a study of identical twins. The same sample was also used in a study of yellow fever vaccine responses in identical twins.

Material for sequencing was memory (CD45RO+) T cells sorted from blood. The chain recombines TRBV4-2 with TRBJ1-5; the D is unclear. This TCR was sampled from a woman under 30 in good health. CDR3 sequence: CASSVGSSNQPQHF. The CDR3 nucleotides are TGTGCCAGCAGCGTGGGGTCTAGCAATCAGCCCCAGCATTTT.